This TCR beta chain was obtained from a study of identical twins. One entry per CDR3 protein results from TCRdb running MiXCR on the 5' RACE reads. The top ten clones hold more than 3% of a sample with 200,000 to 300,000 distinct CDR3 sequences, approximately 7% of them seen once. The CDR3 loop spans 13 amino acids. Germline CDR1 SQVTM, CDR2 ANQGSEA. V shed 6 bases and J 8 bases; nucleotides not matched to a gene: 8. This clonotype was picked up many times. These sequences were also reported in another study, on yellow fever vaccine responses in identical twins.

Input material: memory (CD45RO+) T cells sorted from blood. The chain uses TRBV29-1 and TRBJ2-1, with 9 nucleotides matching TRBD1. The TCR comes from a young woman in good health. The CDR3 here is CSVCRDRDDEQFF. The CDR3 DNA follows: TGCAGCGTATGCCGGGACAGGGACGATGAGCAGTTCTTC.